This TCR beta chain was obtained from a study of radiotherapy plus CTLA-4 blockade in lung cancer. V lost 1 base to trimming and J lost 5 bases, with 9 bases between them. The CDR3 sequence is 13 residues long. Looked up from germline, CDR1 is SGHNT and CDR2 is YYREEE (reference sequence). This table comes from immunoSEQ multiplex PCR, and its TCRdb copy is limited to in-frame clones, with some not included. The sample includes about 98,000 clones, 82% of them seen just once. This clone came up once. The sequence was collected from a human donor with non-small cell lung cancer who had a partial response to radiotherapy plus ipilimumab. V and J are TRBV5-4 and TRBJ1-2; D unclear. The material sequenced was peripheral blood, taken from a patient treated with radiotherapy plus ipilimumab. The CDR3 loop is CASSLKGGYGYTF. CDR3 DNA sequence: TGTGCCAGCAGCTTGAAGGGAGGGTATGGCTACACCTTC.